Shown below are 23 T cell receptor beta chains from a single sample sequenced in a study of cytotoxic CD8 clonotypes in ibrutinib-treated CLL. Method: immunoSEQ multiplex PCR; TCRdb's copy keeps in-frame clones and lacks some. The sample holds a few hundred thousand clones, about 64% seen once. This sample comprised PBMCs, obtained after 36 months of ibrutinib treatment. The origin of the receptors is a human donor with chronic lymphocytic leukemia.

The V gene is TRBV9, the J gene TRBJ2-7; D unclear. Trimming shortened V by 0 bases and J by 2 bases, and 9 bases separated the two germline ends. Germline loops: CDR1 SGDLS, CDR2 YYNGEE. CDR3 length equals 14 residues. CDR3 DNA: TGTGCCAGCAGCGTAGGCACAGCCGCCTACGAGCAGTACTTC. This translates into CASSVGTAAYEQYF.

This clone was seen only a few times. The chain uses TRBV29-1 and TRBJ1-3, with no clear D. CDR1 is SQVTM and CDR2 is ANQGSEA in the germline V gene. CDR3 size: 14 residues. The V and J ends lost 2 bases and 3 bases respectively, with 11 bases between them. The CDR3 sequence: CSVEWQEYGNTIYF. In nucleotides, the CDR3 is TGCAGCGTTGAATGGCAAGAGTATGGAAACACCATATATTTT.

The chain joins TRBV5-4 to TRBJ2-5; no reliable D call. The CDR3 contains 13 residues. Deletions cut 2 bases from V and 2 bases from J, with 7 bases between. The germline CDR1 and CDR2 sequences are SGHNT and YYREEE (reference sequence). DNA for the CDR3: TGTGCCAGCAGCTTAGTAGATCAAGAGACCCAGTACTTC. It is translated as CASSLVDQETQYF.

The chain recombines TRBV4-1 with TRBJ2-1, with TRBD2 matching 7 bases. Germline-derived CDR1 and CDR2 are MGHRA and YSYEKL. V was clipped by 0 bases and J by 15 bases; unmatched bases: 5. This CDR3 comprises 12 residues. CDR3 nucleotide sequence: TGCGCCAGCAGCCAAGATTGGCGGGGGTTGTTCTTC. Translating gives CASSQDWRGLFF.

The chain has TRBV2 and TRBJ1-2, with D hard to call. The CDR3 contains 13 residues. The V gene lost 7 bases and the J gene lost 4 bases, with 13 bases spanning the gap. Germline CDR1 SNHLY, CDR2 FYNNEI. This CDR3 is CASKREGTYGYTF. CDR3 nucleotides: TGTGCCAGCAAGCGGGAGGGTACCTATGGCTACACCTTC.

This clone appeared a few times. DNA for the CDR3: TGTGCCAGCAGCTTAGTTCAGGGGCTAAACTATGGCTACACCTTC. Its translation: CASSLVQGLNYGYTF. The V and J genes are TRBV13 and TRBJ1-2; D might be TRBD1 (6 bases). Trimming removed 1 base at V and 2 bases at J, with 11 bases between. CDR3 length: 15 amino acids. Germline CDR1 reads PRHDT; CDR2 reads FYEKMQ (reference sequence).

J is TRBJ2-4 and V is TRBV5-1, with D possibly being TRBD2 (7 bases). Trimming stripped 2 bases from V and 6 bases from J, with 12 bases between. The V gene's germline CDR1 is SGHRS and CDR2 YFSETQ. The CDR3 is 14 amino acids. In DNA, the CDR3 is TGCGCCAGCAGCTTTTCAGGGGAGGGAAACATTCAGTACTTC. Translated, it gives CASSFSGEGNIQYF.

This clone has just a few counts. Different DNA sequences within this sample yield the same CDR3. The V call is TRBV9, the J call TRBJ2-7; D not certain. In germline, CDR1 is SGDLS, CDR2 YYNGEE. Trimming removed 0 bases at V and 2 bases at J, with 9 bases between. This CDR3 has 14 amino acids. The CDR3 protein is CASSVGDGPYEQYF. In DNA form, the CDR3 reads TGTGCCAGCAGCGTAGGTGACGGACCCTACGAGCAGTACTTC. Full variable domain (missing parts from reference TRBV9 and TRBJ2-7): DSGVTQTPKHLITATGQRVTLRCSPRSGDLSVYWYQQSLDQGLQFLIQYYNGEERAKGNILERFSAQQFPDLHSELNLSSLELGDSALYFCASSVGDGPYEQYFGPGTRLTVT.

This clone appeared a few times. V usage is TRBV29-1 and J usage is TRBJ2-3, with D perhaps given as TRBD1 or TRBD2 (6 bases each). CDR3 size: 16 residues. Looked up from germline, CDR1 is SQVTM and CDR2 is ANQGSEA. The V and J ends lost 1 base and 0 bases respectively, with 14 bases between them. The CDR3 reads CSVEGTWGASTDTQYF. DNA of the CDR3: TGCAGCGTTGAAGGCACGTGGGGGGCTAGCACAGATACGCAGTATTTT.

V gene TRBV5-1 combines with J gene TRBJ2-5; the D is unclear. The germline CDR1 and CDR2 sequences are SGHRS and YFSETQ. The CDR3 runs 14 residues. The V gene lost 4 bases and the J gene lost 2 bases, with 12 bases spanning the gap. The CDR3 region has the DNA TGCGCCAGCAGCAGAGAAGCTAGGCAAGAGACCCAGTACTTC. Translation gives CASSREARQETQYF.

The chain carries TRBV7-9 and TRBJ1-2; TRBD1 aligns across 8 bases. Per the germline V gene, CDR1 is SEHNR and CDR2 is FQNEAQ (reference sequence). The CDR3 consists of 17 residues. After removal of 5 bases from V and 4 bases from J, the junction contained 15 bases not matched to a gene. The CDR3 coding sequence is TGTGCCAGCAGCCCCCCCAGACAGGGGTCCCCCTTCTATGGCTACACCTTC. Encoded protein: CASSPPRQGSPFYGYTF.

The CDR3 region is CASSRLTSSYEQYF. The DNA for the CDR3 is TGTGCCAGCAGCCGACTGACTAGTTCCTACGAGCAGTACTTC. V is TRBV7-2 and J is TRBJ2-7; weak D call: TRBD2 (6 bases). V lost 5 bases to trimming and J lost 1 base, with 12 bases between them. The CDR3 is 14 amino acids. Germline CDR1 and CDR2: SGHTA and FQGNSA.

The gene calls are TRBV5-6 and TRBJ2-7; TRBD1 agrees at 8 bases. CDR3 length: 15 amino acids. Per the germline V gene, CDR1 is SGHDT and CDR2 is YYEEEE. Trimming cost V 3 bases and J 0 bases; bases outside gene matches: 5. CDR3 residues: CASSSGGGRSYEQYF. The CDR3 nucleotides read TGTGCCAGCAGCTCAGGGGGCGGCCGCTCCTACGAGCAGTACTTC. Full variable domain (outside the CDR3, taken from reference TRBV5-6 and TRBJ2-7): DAGVTQSPTHLIKTRGQQVTLRCSPKSGHDTVSWYQQALGQGPQFIFQYYEEEERQRGNFPDRFSGHQFPNYSSELNVNALLLGDSALYLCASSSGGGRSYEQYFGPGTRLTVT.

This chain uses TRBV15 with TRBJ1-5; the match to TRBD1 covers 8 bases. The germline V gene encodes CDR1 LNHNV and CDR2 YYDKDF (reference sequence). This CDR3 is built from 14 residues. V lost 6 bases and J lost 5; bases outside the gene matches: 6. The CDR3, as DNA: TGTGCCACCAGAGTACAGGGGGAGTATCAGCCCCAGCATTTT. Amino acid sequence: CATRVQGEYQPQHF. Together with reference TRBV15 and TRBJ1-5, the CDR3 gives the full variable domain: DAMVIQNPRYQVTQFGKPVTLSCSQTLNHNVMYWYQQKSSQAPKLLFHYYDKDFNNEADTPDNFQSRRPNTSFCFLDIRSPGLGDTAMYLCATRVQGEYQPQHFGDGTRLSIL.

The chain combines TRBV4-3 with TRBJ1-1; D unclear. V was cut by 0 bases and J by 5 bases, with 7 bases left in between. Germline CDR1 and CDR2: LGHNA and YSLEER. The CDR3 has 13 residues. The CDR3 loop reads CASSQELGTEAFF. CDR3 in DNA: TGCGCCAGCAGCCAAGAACTAGGTACTGAAGCTTTCTTT.

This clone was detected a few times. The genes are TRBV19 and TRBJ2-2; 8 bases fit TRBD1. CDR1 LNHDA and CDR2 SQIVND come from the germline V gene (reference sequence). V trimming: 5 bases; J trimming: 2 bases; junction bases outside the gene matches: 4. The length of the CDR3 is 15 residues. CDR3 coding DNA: TGTGCCAGTAGTCTGGACAGGGCAAACACCGGGGAGCTGTTTTTT. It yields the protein CASSLDRANTGELFF.

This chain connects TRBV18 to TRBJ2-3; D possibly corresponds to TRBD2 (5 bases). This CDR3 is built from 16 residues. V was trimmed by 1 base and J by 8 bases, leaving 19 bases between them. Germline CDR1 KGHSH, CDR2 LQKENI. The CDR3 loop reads CASSPLGSTLLGTQYF. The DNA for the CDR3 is TGTGCCAGCTCACCACTAGGGTCCACTCTACTAGGTACGCAGTATTTT.

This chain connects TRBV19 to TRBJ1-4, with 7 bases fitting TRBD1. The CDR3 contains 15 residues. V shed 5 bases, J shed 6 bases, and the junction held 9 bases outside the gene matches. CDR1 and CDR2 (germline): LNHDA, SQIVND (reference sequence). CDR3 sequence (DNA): TGTGCCAGTAGTGGGTTGACAGGGTGGGATGAAAAACTGTTTTTT. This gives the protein CASSGLTGWDEKLFF.

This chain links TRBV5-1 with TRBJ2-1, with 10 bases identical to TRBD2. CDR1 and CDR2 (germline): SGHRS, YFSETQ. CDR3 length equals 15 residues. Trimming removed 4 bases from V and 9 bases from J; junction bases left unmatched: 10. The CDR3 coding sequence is TGCGCCAGCAGCGAAGTAGCGGGAGGCGGTCTTGAGCAGTTCTTC. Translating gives CASSEVAGGGLEQFF.

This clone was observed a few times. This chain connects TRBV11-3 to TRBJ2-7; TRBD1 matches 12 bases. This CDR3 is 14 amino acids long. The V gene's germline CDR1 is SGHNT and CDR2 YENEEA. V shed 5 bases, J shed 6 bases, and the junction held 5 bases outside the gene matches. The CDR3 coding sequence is TGTGCCAGCAGCCCTGGGACAGGGGGCGGCGAGCAGTACTTC. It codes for CASSPGTGGGEQYF.

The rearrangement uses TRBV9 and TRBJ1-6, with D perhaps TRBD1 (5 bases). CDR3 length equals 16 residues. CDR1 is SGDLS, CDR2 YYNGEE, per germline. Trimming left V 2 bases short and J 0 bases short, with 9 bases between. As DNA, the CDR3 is TGTGCCAGCAGCGTTAGTGGGGGCTCCTATAATTCACCCCTCCACTTT. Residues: CASSVSGGSYNSPLHF.

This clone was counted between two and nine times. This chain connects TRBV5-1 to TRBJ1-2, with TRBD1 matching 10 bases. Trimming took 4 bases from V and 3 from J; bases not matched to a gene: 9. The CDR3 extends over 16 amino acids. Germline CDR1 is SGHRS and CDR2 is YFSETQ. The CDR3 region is CASSPNPTGGYYGYTF. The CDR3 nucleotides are TGCGCCAGCAGCCCGAATCCGACAGGGGGCTACTATGGCTACACCTTC.

The CDR3 region is CASVQSGANSPLHF. Here the CDR3 DNA reads TGTGCCAGCGTTCAATCAGGGGCGAATTCACCCCTCCACTTT. The chain couples TRBV6-5 to TRBJ1-6, with D perhaps TRBD1 (6 bases). The V gene's germline CDR1 is MNHEY and CDR2 SVGAGI. V lost 8 bases, J lost 7 bases, and 15 bases lay in between. This CDR3 has 14 residues.